This T cell receptor (beta chain) was sequenced during a study of response to subunit inactivated influenza vaccine. This clonotype turned up a few times. Its matching antigen is unknown. The germline CDR1 and CDR2 sequences are SGHVS and FQNEAQ. The CDR3 is made up of 13 amino acids. Deletions cut 3 bases from V and 6 bases from J, with 9 bases between. General study results and limits: After each seasonal influenza vaccination, few new T cells are recruited, the authors suggested.

TCRdb re-derived calls from the RT-PCR reads in MiXCR, one entry per CDR3 protein. The sample lists around 490,000 distinct CDR3 sequences, roughly 8.2% occurring once. Sequences were derived from PBMCs from blood, sampled less than 30 months after vaccination. The genes are TRBV7-8 and TRBJ2-1; D is unclear. The sequence came from a man aged 45-69 years who received an inactivated influenza vaccine. In DNA form, the CDR3 reads TGTGCCAGCAGCTTTGGAACAGCCAATGAGCAGTTCTTC. It specifies CASSFGTANEQFF.